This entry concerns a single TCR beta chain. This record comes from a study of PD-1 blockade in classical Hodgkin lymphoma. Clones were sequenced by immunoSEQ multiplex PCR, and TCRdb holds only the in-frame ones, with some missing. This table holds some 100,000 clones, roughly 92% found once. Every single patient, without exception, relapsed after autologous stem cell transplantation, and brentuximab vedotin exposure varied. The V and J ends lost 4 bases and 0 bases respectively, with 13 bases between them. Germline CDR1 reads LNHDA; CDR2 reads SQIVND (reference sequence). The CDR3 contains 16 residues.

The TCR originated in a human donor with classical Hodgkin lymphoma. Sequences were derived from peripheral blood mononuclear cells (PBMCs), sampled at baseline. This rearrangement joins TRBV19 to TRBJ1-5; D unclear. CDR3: CASSTVRVLSNQPQHF. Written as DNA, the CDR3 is TGTGCCAGTAGTACCGTACGGGTCCTTAGCAATCAGCCCCAGCATTTT.